A single sample is the source of the 17 T cell receptor beta chains below, sequenced in a study of shared clonotypes between healthy human individuals. Only in-frame clones appear in the TCRdb table, and some are missing; sequencing was by immunoSEQ multiplex PCR. This sample carries about 490,000 clones, 65% to 85% of them seen once, and the ten largest clones take 12%. The sample comprised PBMCs. Source of these receptors: a woman aged 35 to 49 in good health. Some clones in this sample may be carry-over from other donors' samples.

The J gene is TRBJ1-6, the V gene TRBV6-6, with D perhaps TRBD1 (5 bases). CDR3 length equals 14 residues. Trimming left V 5 bases short and J 6 bases short, with 11 bases between. Germline V gene data show CDR1 as MNHNY and CDR2 as SVGAGI (reference sequence). This CDR3 is CASSPGRPNSPLHF. CDR3 bases: TGTGCCAGCAGTCCGGGACGGCCTAATTCACCCCTCCACTTT.

This clone has only one observation. V gene TRBV6-5 combines with J gene TRBJ2-1; D might be TRBD2 (7 bases). Germline V gene sequence: CDR1 MNHEY, CDR2 SVGAGI. Trimming took 5 bases from V and 10 from J, leaving 18 bases between them. The CDR3 covers 14 residues. CDR3 in DNA: TGTGCCAGCAGTCAAATCGGGGGGCTGGGAGAGCAGTTCTTC. Encoded protein: CASSQIGGLGEQFF.

The chain is built from TRBV2 and TRBJ1-2; TRBD1 matches at 10 bases. Germline CDR1 and CDR2: SNHLY and FYNNEI. V lost 2 bases, J lost 6 bases, and 9 bases stayed unmatched. The CDR3 runs to 16 residues. Here the CDR3 DNA reads TGTGCCAGCAGTGAAACGGTAGACAGGGGGCGGAATGGCTACACCTTC. This encodes CASSETVDRGRNGYTF.

The rearrangement links TRBV15 to TRBJ2-7; D possibly corresponds to TRBD1 (6 bases). V dropped 0 bases and J dropped 2 bases, with 11 bases sitting between them. Per the germline V gene, CDR1 is LNHNV and CDR2 is YYDKDF (reference sequence). The CDR3 contains 15 residues. The CDR3 reads CATSREGGSPYEQYF. CDR3 sequence (DNA): TGTGCCACCAGCAGAGAAGGGGGATCCCCCTACGAGCAGTACTTC.

V usage is TRBV7-2 and J usage is TRBJ2-7; unclear D gene. Germline V gene lookup returns CDR1 SGHTA and CDR2 FQGNSA. The CDR3 totals 14 residues. V shed 0 bases and J shed 1 base, with 7 bases lying between them. CDR3 residues: CASSLAPASYEQYF. The CDR3 DNA reads TGTGCCAGCAGCTTAGCCCCTGCATCCTACGAGCAGTACTTC.

The rearrangement uses TRBV4-3 and TRBJ2-2; possibly TRBD2 for D (5 bases). Germline V CDR1 and CDR2: LGHNA, YSLEER. The CDR3 length is 16 residues. V lost 0 bases and J 5 bases, leaving 13 bases between the germline ends. The DNA for the CDR3 is TGCGCCAGCAGCCAAGATCTTCAGCCGGGGACCGGGGAGCTGTTTTTT. Translation gives CASSQDLQPGTGELFF.

The chain joins TRBV30 to TRBJ1-4; D gene ambiguous. CDR1 GTSNPN and CDR2 SVGIG come from the germline V gene (reference sequence). This CDR3 has 11 amino acids. The V end lost 4 bases, the J end lost 10 bases, and 10 bases lay between the germline ends. CDR3 sequence (DNA): TGTGCCTGGATCGGTTTCGGAAAACTGTTTTTT. Its translation is CAWIGFGKLFF.

The chain employs TRBV5-5 and TRBJ1-4; D remains ambiguous. This CDR3 contains 16 residues. Germline V CDR1 and CDR2: SGHKS, YYEKEE (reference sequence). The V gene lost 4 bases and the J gene lost 0 bases, with 13 bases spanning the gap. The CDR3 sequence: CASSTPVGATNEKLFF. In nucleotides, the CDR3 is TGTGCCAGCAGCACTCCAGTGGGCGCAACTAATGAAAAACTGTTTTTT.

The V call is TRBV28, the J call TRBJ2-7; no definite D call. Between the trimmed V and J ends, which lost 6 bases and 0 bases, there was a span of 6 bases. CDR1 is MDHEN, CDR2 SYDVKM, per germline. CDR3 length equals 12 residues. The DNA of the CDR3 is TGTGCCAGCAGGCACAGCTCCTACGAGCAGTACTTC. It yields the protein CASRHSSYEQYF.

The sample holds one count of this clone. Since a far larger clone is one base different, this is likely a read error. This specimen includes other DNA sequences encoding the same CDR3. The V gene is TRBV27, the J gene TRBJ1-1; D possibly corresponds to TRBD1 (6 bases). The CDR3 runs to 13 residues. The germline V gene has CDR1 MNHEY and CDR2 SMNVEV (reference sequence). As DNA, the CDR3 is TGTGCCAGCAGTTTAAGCAGGGACACTGAAGCTCTCTTT. Amino acids: CASSLSRDTEALF.

This sequence joins TRBV7-2 and TRBJ1-2, with no clear D. The CDR3 spans 15 residues. The germline V and J ends were trimmed by 3 bases and 3 bases, with 14 bases remaining between them. Germline V lookup: CDR1 SGHTA, CDR2 FQGNSA. The CDR3 region is CASSFREYADYGYTF. In DNA form, the CDR3 reads TGTGCCAGCAGCTTTCGAGAGTATGCAGACTATGGCTACACCTTC.

The chain combines TRBV30 with TRBJ2-1; no definite D call. V lost 0 bases and J 6 bases, leaving 12 bases between the germline ends. Germline lookup yields CDR1 GTSNPN and CDR2 SVGIG (reference sequence). The CDR3 loop spans 14 amino acids. CDR3 nucleotides: TGTGCCTGGAGTGTAAGCCTACAGTCCAATGAGCAGTTCTTC. Translated, it gives CAWSVSLQSNEQFF.

The chain is built from TRBV28 and TRBJ1-1, with no clear D. The CDR3 loop spans 14 amino acids. The V gene's germline CDR1 is MDHEN and CDR2 SYDVKM. The V gene lost 11 bases and the J gene lost 0 bases, with 16 bases spanning the gap. The CDR3 coding sequence is TGTGCCGCCCGCCCGGGCAGTATGAACACTGAAGCTTTCTTT. Translated, it gives CAARPGSMNTEAFF.

The J gene is TRBJ2-5, the V gene TRBV27; the match to TRBD2 covers 7 bases. The germline V gene has CDR1 MNHEY and CDR2 SMNVEV (reference sequence). The CDR3 loop spans 13 amino acids. Trimming took 5 bases from V and 7 from J; bases not matched to a gene: 7. DNA for the CDR3: TGTGCCAGCAGTCCAGGGACTAAGGGGACCCAGTACTTC. Amino acids: CASSPGTKGTQYF.

About this clone itself: This likely reflects a read error, since a far larger clone is one base away. This CDR3 is also generated by other DNA sequences in the sample. The V call is TRBV25-1, the J call TRBJ2-6; possibly TRBD1 for D (6 bases). This CDR3 has 17 amino acids. The germline CDR1 and CDR2 sequences are MGHDK and SYGVNS. V lost 2 bases and J lost 2, with 13 bases in between. CDR3 nucleotide sequence: TGTGCCAGCAGTGAAGTCGGTACAGGGACTGGGGCCAACGTCCTGACTTTC. Its protein product is CASSEVGTGTGANVLTF.

This clone has just a few counts. A far larger clone is a single base away, which makes a read error likely. This chain uses TRBV29-1 with TRBJ2-7, with a possible D match to TRBD1 (6 bases). V gave up 4 bases and J gave up 3 bases, with 16 bases separating them. Germline V gives CDR1 SQVTM, CDR2 ANQGSEA. This CDR3 comprises 14 residues. For the CDR3, the DNA is TGCAGCGTTGGACAGGTAAATATGTACTACGAGCAGTACTTC. It specifies CSVGQVNMYYEQYF.

This chain uses TRBV29-1 with TRBJ1-2, with no clear D. Trimming took 7 bases from V and 2 from J, leaving 11 bases between them. This CDR3 region has 12 residues. Germline assignment: CDR1 SQVTM and CDR2 ANQGSEA. This CDR3 reads CSAGDGNYGYTF. CDR3 coding DNA: TGCAGCGCGGGCGACGGCAACTATGGCTACACCTTC.